This T cell receptor beta chain was sequenced in a study of post-analysis software for immune sequencing data (dated by TCRdb to between 2014 and 2016). As for the study more broadly: Disease courses on record covered relapsing-remitting, secondary progressive and progressive-relapsing multiple sclerosis, though some patients had no subtype annotation. The multiple sclerosis patient repertoires were compared with approximately 11 previously published healthy control repertoires from donors aged about 6 to 26 years. A subset of samples was prepared in parallel using single-end sample barcoding, then pooled and co-amplified after Illumina adapter ligation. Broader findings and caveats from the paper: Strong co-clustering of samples prepared in the same batch was shown by direct clustering with F measure, prompting a batch-effect correction. The multiple sclerosis patient group was slightly younger than the control group. Significantly higher frequencies in patients than in controls were found for roughly 5 TRBV segments, including TRBV5-6, TRBV5-1 and TRBV20-1. Normalized Chao1 diversity was significantly lower in multiple sclerosis patients than controls, suggesting substantial peripheral T-cell clonal expansion.

To demonstrate the VDJtools post-analysis software, the study profiled TCR beta repertoires from the peripheral blood of about 13 young patients with multiple sclerosis. Multiple sclerosis patients were children and adolescents aged roughly 6 to 16 years. Library preparation employed PCR. The sequencing machine was an Illumina HiSeq 2500. To reduce PCR and sequencing biases, unique molecular identifiers were built into the TCR beta cDNA libraries. Approximately 500,000 cDNA molecules were obtained for every 1 to 10 million input T cells, so each molecule roughly corresponded to one T cell. The patient libraries were prepared and sequenced using the same protocol as the earlier healthy control dataset. Within a given batch, samples were prepared together, multiplexed and sequenced on the same HiSeq lane. Per the original workflow: MIGEC was used to process the raw barcoded reads, and molecular identifier groups with only a single read were discarded before consensus assembly and CDR3 extraction. VDJtools was used for post-analysis of the clonotype tables, with diversity normalized by down-sampling every dataset to the smallest sample size. To correct batch-related cross-sample contamination, repertoire overlap clustering matched CDR3 amino acid sequences but not nucleotide sequences. TCRdb took the public reads, trimmed them with fastp at Q25, ran MiXCR for clone calling and kept in-frame beta chains. Under each unique CDR3 protein, matching rows form one entry showing the most common genes and DNA. For this entry, the V and J calls and clone size follow TCRdb and not the study's own pipeline. Present in this sample are hundreds of thousands of distinct CDR3 sequences, roughly 27% of which were seen just once. The top ten constitute around 0.56% of the sample.

Per the germline V gene (reference sequence), DFQATT is the CDR1 and SNEGSKA is the CDR2. The CDR3 goes from the cysteine to the phenylalanine over 12 residues. The sequence is cut down to CDR3 DNA, 36 bases in frame from base 1. With respect to this clonotype: Its antigen has not been determined. The sample holds no much larger clone one base away, and base qualities are not on file.

The chain links TRBV20-1 with TRBJ1-1; the D gene is perhaps TRBD1, from 6 matching bases. The receptor was derived from a girl aged 10-17 years with multiple sclerosis. Sequencing input: blood. CDR3 reads: CRGKTGNTEAFF. The nucleotides are TGCAGAGGGAAGACAGGGAACACTGAAGCTTTCTTT.